The rows below give T cell receptor beta chains drawn from one sample of a study of blood T cell repertoires in COVID-19. Using immunoSEQ multiplex PCR, the repertoire was profiled, and TCRdb retains in-frame clones only, with some absent. The sample holds roughly 73,000 clones, about 84% seen once. Source material: peripheral blood. Receptors were obtained from a woman aged 55-70 years with acute or convalescent COVID-19. CDR3s include the opening cysteine and the closing phenylalanine or tryptophan. Each record gives: CDR3 protein, CDR3 DNA, J gene, clone size, V gene, D gene. A D gene is named only where the DNA matches it firmly. Rows give clone size only sometimes, using once, few, many, or a class for an expanded clone.

CDR3aa: CASSVGLVRHNEQFF; CDR3nt: TGTGCCAGCAGCGTGGGACTAGTCAGGCACAATGAGCAGTTCTTC; j_gene: TRBJ2-1; abundance: .; v_gene: TRBV5-5; d_gene: TRBD2
CDR3aa: CASSKDRLNTEAFF; CDR3nt: TGTGCCAGCAGTAAGGACAGGTTGAACACTGAAGCTTTCTTT; j_gene: TRBJ1-1; abundance: few; v_gene: TRBV6-5; d_gene: TRBD1
CDR3aa: CASSSFGTHYEQYF; CDR3nt: TGTGCCAGCAGCTCGTTTGGGACACACTACGAGCAGTACTTC; j_gene: TRBJ2-7; abundance: .; v_gene: TRBV7-9; d_gene: .
CDR3aa: CASSQNLLANLEQYF; CDR3nt: TGTGCCAGCAGCCAAAACCTCCTCGCGAACCTCGAGCAGTACTTC; j_gene: TRBJ2-7; abundance: few; v_gene: TRBV3-1/TRBV3-2; d_gene: .
CDR3aa: CASTRGGRYTQYF; CDR3nt: TGCGCCAGCACCCGGGGGGGACGATATACGCAGTATTTT; j_gene: TRBJ2-3; abundance: once; v_gene: TRBV5-1; d_gene: TRBD2
CDR3aa: CASSEVFGQSYSNQPQHF; CDR3nt: TGTGCCAGCAGTGAAGTGTTCGGACAGTCTTATAGCAATCAGCCCCAGCATTTT; j_gene: TRBJ1-5; abundance: .; v_gene: TRBV6-1; d_gene: .
CDR3aa: CASGLARDRENTGELFF; CDR3nt: TGTGCTAGTGGTTTGGCCAGGGACAGAGAGAACACCGGGGAGCTGTTTTTT; j_gene: TRBJ2-2; abundance: .; v_gene: TRBV12-5; d_gene: TRBD1
CDR3aa: CASSLSPPGNNSPLHF; CDR3nt: TGCGCCAGCAGCTTATCCCCCCCTGGCAATAATTCACCCCTCCACTTT; j_gene: TRBJ1-6; abundance: .; v_gene: TRBV5-1; d_gene: .
CDR3aa: CASSLELGLKIQETQYF; CDR3nt: TGTGCCAGCAGCTTGGAGCTGGGACTCAAAATCCAAGAGACCCAGTACTTC; j_gene: TRBJ2-5; abundance: .; v_gene: TRBV5-8; d_gene: .
CDR3aa: CAISESWGGANYGYTF; CDR3nt: TGTGCCATCAGTGAGTCGTGGGGGGGAGCTAACTATGGCTACACCTTC; j_gene: TRBJ1-2; abundance: .; v_gene: TRBV10-3; d_gene: .
CDR3aa: CASSMVSGTSGSYEQYF; CDR3nt: TGTGCCAGTAGTATGGTCTCCGGGACTAGCGGTTCCTACGAGCAGTACTTC; j_gene: TRBJ2-7; abundance: .; v_gene: TRBV19; d_gene: TRBD2
CDR3aa: CASSYGGGEQYF; CDR3nt: TGTGCCAGCAGTTACGGGGGGGGCGAGCAGTACTTC; j_gene: TRBJ2-7; abundance: .; v_gene: TRBV6-6; d_gene: TRBD2
CDR3aa: CATSDFHGGSEQYF; CDR3nt: TGTGCCACCAGTGATTTTCACGGGGGGAGCGAGCAGTACTTC; j_gene: TRBJ2-7; abundance: .; v_gene: TRBV24-1; d_gene: TRBD2
CDR3aa: CASSEDRGTHEQYF; CDR3nt: TGTGCCAGTAGTGAAGACAGGGGAACCCACGAGCAGTACTTC; j_gene: TRBJ2-7; abundance: .; v_gene: TRBV19; d_gene: TRBD1
CDR3aa: CASRLGTGNNSPLHF; CDR3nt: TGTGCCAGCCGACTCGGGACAGGGAATAATTCACCCCTCCACTTT; j_gene: TRBJ1-6; abundance: .; v_gene: TRBV19; d_gene: TRBD1
CDR3aa: CAWSLAAGRSNTEAFF; CDR3nt: TGTGCCTGGAGTTTGGCAGCCGGCAGGTCGAACACTGAAGCTTTCTTT; j_gene: TRBJ1-1; abundance: .; v_gene: TRBV30; d_gene: .
CDR3aa: CASSYRQGRNTEAFF; CDR3nt: TGCGCCAGCAGCTACAGACAGGGTAGGAACACTGAAGCTTTCTTT; j_gene: TRBJ1-1; abundance: .; v_gene: TRBV4-1; d_gene: TRBD1
CDR3aa: CASSKTGTGGYTF; CDR3nt: TGTGCCAGTAGCAAGACAGGAACGGGTGGCTACACCTTC; j_gene: TRBJ1-2; abundance: .; v_gene: TRBV19; d_gene: .
CDR3aa: CASTLQGKIGYTF; CDR3nt: TGTGCCAGCACCCTTCAGGGGAAGATCGGCTACACCTTC; j_gene: TRBJ1-2; abundance: .; v_gene: TRBV12-3/TRBV12-4; d_gene: .
CDR3aa: CASSQPMMNTEAFF; CDR3nt: TGTGCCAGCAGCCAACCTATGATGAACACTGAAGCTTTCTTT; j_gene: TRBJ1-1; abundance: .; v_gene: TRBV28; d_gene: .
CDR3aa: CASSIEDSSVGQPQHF; CDR3nt: TGTGCCAGTAGTATTGAGGACAGCTCAGTTGGTCAGCCCCAGCATTTT; j_gene: TRBJ1-5; abundance: .; v_gene: TRBV19; d_gene: .
CDR3aa: CASSLGSGGVETQYF; CDR3nt: TGTGCCAGCAGTTTGGGCTCCGGAGGGGTGGAGACCCAGTACTTC; j_gene: TRBJ2-5; abundance: .; v_gene: TRBV28; d_gene: .
CDR3aa: CATRGTGGNQPQHF; CDR3nt: TGTGCCACCAGGGGGACAGGGGGCAATCAGCCCCAGCATTTT; j_gene: TRBJ1-5; abundance: .; v_gene: TRBV19; d_gene: TRBD1
CDR3aa: CAWSVNSGNTIYF; CDR3nt: TGTGCCTGGAGTGTTAATTCTGGAAACACCATATATTTT; j_gene: TRBJ1-3; abundance: .; v_gene: TRBV30; d_gene: .
CDR3aa: CASSQTGGGAPDTQYF; CDR3nt: TGTGCCAGCAGCCAAACGGGCGGGGGGGCACCAGATACGCAGTATTTT; j_gene: TRBJ2-3; abundance: few; v_gene: TRBV9; d_gene: TRBD2
CDR3aa: CASSLGGTVSTEAFF; CDR3nt: TGTGCCAGCAGCTTAGGAGGGACAGTCAGCACTGAAGCTTTCTTT; j_gene: TRBJ1-1; abundance: .; v_gene: TRBV7-2; d_gene: TRBD1
CDR3aa: CASSRRTSVGGELFF; CDR3nt: TGTGCCAGCAGCCGTAGGACTAGCGTTGGCGGGGAGCTGTTTTTT; j_gene: TRBJ2-2; abundance: .; v_gene: TRBV7-2; d_gene: TRBD2
CDR3aa: CASSRSGDNSPLHF; CDR3nt: TGCGCCAGCAGCAGGAGCGGCGATAATTCACCCCTCCACTTT; j_gene: TRBJ1-6; abundance: few; v_gene: TRBV5-1; d_gene: .
CDR3aa: CASSPDRAGANVLTF; CDR3nt: TGTGCCAGCAGCCCGGACAGGGCTGGGGCCAACGTCCTGACTTTC; j_gene: TRBJ2-6; abundance: .; v_gene: TRBV7-9; d_gene: TRBD1
CDR3aa: CAISNSGEPYEQYF; CDR3nt: TGTGCCATCTCGAATAGCGGGGAACCCTACGAGCAGTACTTC; j_gene: TRBJ2-7; abundance: .; v_gene: TRBV24-1; d_gene: TRBD2
CDR3aa: CASSLGVASSTDTQYF; CDR3nt: TGCGCCAGCAGCTTGGGGGTAGCGTCTAGCACAGATACGCAGTATTTT; j_gene: TRBJ2-3; abundance: .; v_gene: TRBV5-1; d_gene: .
CDR3aa: CASSTGPAADNSPLHF; CDR3nt: TGTGCCAGCAGCACAGGGCCGGCCGCCGATAATTCACCCCTCCACTTT; j_gene: TRBJ1-6; abundance: .; v_gene: TRBV5-4; d_gene: .
CDR3aa: CASSITGKDQPQHF; CDR3nt: TGTGCCAGTAGTATCACGGGGAAGGACCAGCCCCAGCATTTT; j_gene: TRBJ1-5; abundance: .; v_gene: TRBV19; d_gene: .
CDR3aa: CASSYGQISTDTQYF; CDR3nt: TGTGCCAGCAGCTACGGACAGATTAGCACAGATACGCAGTATTTT; j_gene: TRBJ2-3; abundance: .; v_gene: TRBV14; d_gene: .
CDR3aa: CASKAEGLEAFF; CDR3nt: TGTGCCAGCAAAGCGGAAGGGCTGGAAGCTTTCTTT; j_gene: TRBJ1-1; abundance: .; v_gene: TRBV5-5; d_gene: .
CDR3aa: CASSRPSGLPHEQYF; CDR3nt: TGTGCCAGCAGCCGCCCGTCAGGACTGCCCCACGAGCAGTACTTC; j_gene: TRBJ2-7; abundance: .; v_gene: TRBV3-1/TRBV3-2; d_gene: .
CDR3aa: CASSPRQRAFGYTF; CDR3nt: TGTGCCAGCAGCCCGAGACAGCGTGCTTTCGGCTACACCTTC; j_gene: TRBJ1-2; abundance: .; v_gene: TRBV6-5; d_gene: .
CDR3aa: CAINSGAVLYNEQFF; CDR3nt: TGTGCCATCAATAGCGGGGCTGTACTTTACAATGAGCAGTTCTTC; j_gene: TRBJ2-1; abundance: .; v_gene: TRBV6-5; d_gene: TRBD2
CDR3aa: CASSFTGRNEKLFF; CDR3nt: TGTGCCAGCAGTTTCACAGGGCGCAATGAAAAACTGTTTTTT; j_gene: TRBJ1-4; abundance: .; v_gene: TRBV6-5; d_gene: .
CDR3aa: CASSPPGLSYNEQFF; CDR3nt: TGTGCCAGCAGCCCGCCGGGTCTTTCCTACAATGAGCAGTTCTTC; j_gene: TRBJ2-1; abundance: .; v_gene: TRBV14; d_gene: .
CDR3aa: CASSLLGQGNEQYF; CDR3nt: TGTGCCAGCAGCTTGTTGGGACAGGGGAACGAGCAGTACTTC; j_gene: TRBJ2-7; abundance: few; v_gene: TRBV5-6; d_gene: TRBD1
CDR3aa: CASSPGGRNEQFF; CDR3nt: TGTGCCAGCTCACCAGGAGGTCGGAATGAGCAGTTCTTC; j_gene: TRBJ2-1; abundance: few; v_gene: TRBV18; d_gene: .
CDR3aa: CASSLGGGEGYTF; CDR3nt: TGTGCCAGCAGCCTTGGGGGAGGAGAGGGCTACACCTTC; j_gene: TRBJ1-2; abundance: few; v_gene: TRBV5-5; d_gene: .
CDR3aa: CASSPFGGSYNEQFF; CDR3nt: TGTGCCAGCTCACCATTCGGGGGCTCCTACAATGAGCAGTTCTTC; j_gene: TRBJ2-1; abundance: .; v_gene: TRBV18; d_gene: .
CDR3aa: CASSLTATNEKLFF; CDR3nt: TGTGCCAGCAGCTTAACAGCAACTAATGAAAAACTGTTTTTT; j_gene: TRBJ1-4; abundance: .; v_gene: TRBV11-2; d_gene: .
CDR3aa: CASSSKGQGVDDEQFF; CDR3nt: TGTGCCAGCAGTTCCAAGGGACAGGGGGTCGACGATGAGCAGTTCTTC; j_gene: TRBJ2-1; abundance: .; v_gene: TRBV28; d_gene: TRBD1
CDR3aa: CASSLAGVAEQFF; CDR3nt: TGTGCCAGCTCCCTAGCGGGAGTTGCCGAGCAGTTCTTC; j_gene: TRBJ2-1; abundance: once; v_gene: TRBV18; d_gene: TRBD2
CDR3aa: CASSDPRTSGSTDTQYF; CDR3nt: TGTGCCAGCAGTGACCCTAGGACGAGCGGGAGCACAGATACGCAGTATTTT; j_gene: TRBJ2-3; abundance: .; v_gene: TRBV6-1; d_gene: .
CDR3aa: CASSHLGRASYEQYF; CDR3nt: TGTGCCAGCAGCCATCTCGGCAGGGCCTCCTACGAGCAGTACTTC; j_gene: TRBJ2-7; abundance: .; v_gene: TRBV7-9; d_gene: .
CDR3aa: CASRKSEDGYTF; CDR3nt: TGCGCCAGCAGGAAGTCGGAGGATGGCTACACCTTC; j_gene: TRBJ1-2; abundance: .; v_gene: TRBV5-1; d_gene: .
CDR3aa: CASSVEITGGRNEQFF; CDR3nt: TGTGCCAGCAGCGTAGAAATAACAGGGGGAAGAAATGAGCAGTTCTTC; j_gene: TRBJ2-1; abundance: once; v_gene: TRBV9; d_gene: TRBD1